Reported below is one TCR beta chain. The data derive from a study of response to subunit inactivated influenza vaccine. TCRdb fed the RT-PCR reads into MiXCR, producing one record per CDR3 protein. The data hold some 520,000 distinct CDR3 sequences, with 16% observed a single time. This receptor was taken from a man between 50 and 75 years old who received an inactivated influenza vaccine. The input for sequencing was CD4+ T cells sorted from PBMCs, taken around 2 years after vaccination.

The CDR3 sequence is CASSDLGQGLETQYF. In DNA form, the CDR3 reads TGCGCCAGCAGTGACCTAGGACAGGGATTAGAGACCCAGTACTTC. J is TRBJ2-5 and V is TRBV10-1, with 8 bases fitting TRBD1. The length of the CDR3 is 15 residues. V lost 3 bases, J lost 4 bases, and 7 bases stayed unmatched. CDR1 and CDR2 from the germline V gene are WNHNN and SYGVQD (reference sequence).